The TCR beta chain described here comes from a study of PD-1 blockade in mismatch repair-deficient tumors. General study points: After pembrolizumab, tumor-resident clones rose rapidly, then generally contracted before radiologic responses.

Assay: immunoSEQ multiplex PCR; the TCRdb copy retains only in-frame clones and omits some. The repertoire holds approximately 110,000 clones, with 65% to 80% as singletons. This clone has just a few counts. The antigen remains unidentified. The V segment lost 1 base and the J segment 8 bases; nucleotides outside the gene matches: 5. The CDR3 runs 14 residues. Germline V lookup: CDR1 SGDLS, CDR2 YYNGEE. The V and J genes are TRBV9 and TRBJ2-4; TRBD1 matches at 8 bases. The sample was peripheral blood, taken 60 to 65 weeks after starting pembrolizumab. This receptor was taken from an adult with mismatch repair-deficient cancer. The CDR3 loop reads CASSVRDRRDIQYF. The CDR3 nucleotides read TGTGCCAGCAGCGTACGGGACAGGCGAGACATTCAGTACTTC.